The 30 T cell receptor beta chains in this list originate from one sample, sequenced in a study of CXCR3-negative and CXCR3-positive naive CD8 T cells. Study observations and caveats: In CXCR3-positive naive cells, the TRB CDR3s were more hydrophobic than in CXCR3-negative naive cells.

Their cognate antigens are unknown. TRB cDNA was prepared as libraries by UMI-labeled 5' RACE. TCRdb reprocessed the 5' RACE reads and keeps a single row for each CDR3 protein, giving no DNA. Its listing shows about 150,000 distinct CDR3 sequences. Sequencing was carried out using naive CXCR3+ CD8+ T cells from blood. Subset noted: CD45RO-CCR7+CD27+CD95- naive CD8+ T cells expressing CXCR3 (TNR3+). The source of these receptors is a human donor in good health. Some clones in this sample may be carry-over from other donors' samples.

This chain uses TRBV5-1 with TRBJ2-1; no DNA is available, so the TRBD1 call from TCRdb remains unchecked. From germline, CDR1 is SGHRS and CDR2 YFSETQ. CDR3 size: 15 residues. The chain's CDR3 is CASSPNRGHGNEQFF.

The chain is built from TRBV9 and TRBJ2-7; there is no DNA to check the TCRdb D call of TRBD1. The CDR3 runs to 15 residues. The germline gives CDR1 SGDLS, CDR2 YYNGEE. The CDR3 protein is CASSRLQGPGGEQYF. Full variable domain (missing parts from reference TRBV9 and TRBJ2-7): DSGVTQTPKHLITATGQRVTLRCSPRSGDLSVYWYQQSLDQGLQFLIQYYNGEERAKGNILERFSAQQFPDLHSELNLSSLELGDSALYFCASSRLQGPGGEQYFGPGTRLTVT.

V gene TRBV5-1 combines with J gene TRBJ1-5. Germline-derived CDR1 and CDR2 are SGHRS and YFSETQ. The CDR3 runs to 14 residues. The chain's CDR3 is CASSLDGPWQPQHF.

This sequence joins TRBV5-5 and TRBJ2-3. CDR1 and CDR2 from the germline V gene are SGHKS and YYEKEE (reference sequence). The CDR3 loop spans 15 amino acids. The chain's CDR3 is CASSLVLGLTDTQYF.

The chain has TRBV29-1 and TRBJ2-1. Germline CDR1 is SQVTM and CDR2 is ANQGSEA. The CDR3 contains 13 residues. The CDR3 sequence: CSLFSAPINEQFF.

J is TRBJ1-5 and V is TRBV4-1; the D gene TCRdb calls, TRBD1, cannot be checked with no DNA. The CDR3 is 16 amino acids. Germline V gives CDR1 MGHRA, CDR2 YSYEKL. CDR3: CASSHGKDRGNQPQHF.

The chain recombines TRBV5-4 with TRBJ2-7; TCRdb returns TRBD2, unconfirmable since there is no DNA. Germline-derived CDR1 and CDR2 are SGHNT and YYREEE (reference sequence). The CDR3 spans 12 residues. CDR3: CASSLLGSEQYF. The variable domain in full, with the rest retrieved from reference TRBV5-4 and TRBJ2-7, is ETGVTQSPTHLIKTRGQQVTLRCSSQSGHNTVSWYQQALGQGPQFIFQYYREEENGRGNFPPRFSGLQFPNYSSELNVNALELDDSALYLCASSLLGSEQYFGPGTRLTVT.

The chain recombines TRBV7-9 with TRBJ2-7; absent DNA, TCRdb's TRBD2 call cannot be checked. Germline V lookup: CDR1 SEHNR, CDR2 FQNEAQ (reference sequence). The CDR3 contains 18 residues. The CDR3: CASSPEGRAGLAGIEQYF.

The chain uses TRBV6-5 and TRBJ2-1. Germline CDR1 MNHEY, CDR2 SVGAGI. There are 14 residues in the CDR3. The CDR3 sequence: CASSYSFSYNEQFF.

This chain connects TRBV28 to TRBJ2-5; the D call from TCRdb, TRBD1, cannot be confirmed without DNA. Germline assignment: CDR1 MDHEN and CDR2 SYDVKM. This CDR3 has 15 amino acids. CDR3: CASSLAGDGDETQYF.

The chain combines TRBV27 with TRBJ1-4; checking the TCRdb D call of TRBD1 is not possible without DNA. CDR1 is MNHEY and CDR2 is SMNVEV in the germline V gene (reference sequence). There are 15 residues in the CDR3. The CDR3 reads CASSHLGTGNEKLFF.

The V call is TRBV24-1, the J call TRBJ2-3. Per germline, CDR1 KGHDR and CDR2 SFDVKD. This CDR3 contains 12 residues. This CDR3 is CATSEMADTQYF.

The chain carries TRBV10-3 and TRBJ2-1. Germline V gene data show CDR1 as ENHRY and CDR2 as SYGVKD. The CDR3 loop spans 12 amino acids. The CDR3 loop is CATGTPDNEQFF.

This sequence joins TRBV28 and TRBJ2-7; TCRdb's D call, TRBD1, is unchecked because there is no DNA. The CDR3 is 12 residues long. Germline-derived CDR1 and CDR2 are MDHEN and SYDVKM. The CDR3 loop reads CASTLGGYEQYF.

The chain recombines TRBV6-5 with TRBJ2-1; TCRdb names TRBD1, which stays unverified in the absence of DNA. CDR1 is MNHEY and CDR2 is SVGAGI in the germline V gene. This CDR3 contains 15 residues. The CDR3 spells CASSYSPDSYNEQFF.

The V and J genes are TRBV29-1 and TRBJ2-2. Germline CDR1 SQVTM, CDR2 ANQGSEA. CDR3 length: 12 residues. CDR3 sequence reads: CSVLANTGELFF.

The CDR3 protein is CASSQDVTSGYEQFF. The chain joins TRBV4-2 to TRBJ2-1; without DNA, the TCRdb call of TRBD2 cannot be checked. CDR1 and CDR2 (germline): LGHNA, YNFKEQ. The CDR3 loop spans 15 amino acids.

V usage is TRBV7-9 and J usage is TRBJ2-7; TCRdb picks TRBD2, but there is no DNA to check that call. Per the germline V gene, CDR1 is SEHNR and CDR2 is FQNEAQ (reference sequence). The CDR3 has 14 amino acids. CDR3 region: CASSPTGRVYEQYF.

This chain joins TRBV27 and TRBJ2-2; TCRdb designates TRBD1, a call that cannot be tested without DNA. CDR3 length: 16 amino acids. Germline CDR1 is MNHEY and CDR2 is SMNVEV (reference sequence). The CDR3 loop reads CASTKRGGSNTGELFF.

The CDR3 sequence: CAYSQGNYGYTF. This chain joins TRBV30 and TRBJ1-2; absent DNA, TCRdb's TRBD1 call cannot be checked. CDR3 length equals 12 residues. Germline CDR1 reads GTSNPN; CDR2 reads SVGIG (reference sequence).

CDR3 in amino acids: CATSREDNEQFF. The chain is built from TRBV15 and TRBJ2-1. This CDR3 contains 12 residues. The germline CDR1 and CDR2 sequences are LNHNV and YYDKDF (reference sequence).

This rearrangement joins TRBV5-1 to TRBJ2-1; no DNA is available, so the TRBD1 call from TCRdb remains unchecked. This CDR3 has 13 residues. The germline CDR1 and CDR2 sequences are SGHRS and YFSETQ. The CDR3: CASSFIRDNEQFF.

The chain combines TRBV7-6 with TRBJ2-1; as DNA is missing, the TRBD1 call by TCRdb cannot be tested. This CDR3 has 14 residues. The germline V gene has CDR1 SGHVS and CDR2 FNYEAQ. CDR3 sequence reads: CASSFGGANNEQFF.

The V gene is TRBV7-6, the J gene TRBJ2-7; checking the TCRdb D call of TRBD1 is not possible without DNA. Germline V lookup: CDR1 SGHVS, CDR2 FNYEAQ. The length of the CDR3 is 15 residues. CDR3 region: CASSLGQGGDYEQYF.

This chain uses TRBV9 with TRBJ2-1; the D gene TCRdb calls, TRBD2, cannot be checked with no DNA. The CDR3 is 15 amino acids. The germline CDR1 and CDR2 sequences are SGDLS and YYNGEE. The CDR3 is CASSVSGTGSNEQFF.

The CDR3 reads CASSLVKRGLSSGANVLTF. The chain recombines TRBV7-9 with TRBJ2-6; TCRdb picks TRBD1, but there is no DNA to check that call. The CDR3 loop spans 19 amino acids. Germline V lookup: CDR1 SEHNR, CDR2 FQNEAQ (reference sequence).

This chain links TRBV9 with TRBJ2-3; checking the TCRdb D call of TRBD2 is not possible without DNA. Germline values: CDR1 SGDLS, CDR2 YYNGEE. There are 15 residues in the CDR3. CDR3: CASSISGGAVDTQYF.

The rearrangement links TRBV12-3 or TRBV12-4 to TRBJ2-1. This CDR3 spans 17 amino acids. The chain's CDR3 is CASSLAWSGNSYNEQFF.

CDR3 protein: CASSQGFGTGVSETQYF. The chain is built from TRBV23-1 and TRBJ2-5; the D call from TCRdb, TRBD1, cannot be confirmed without DNA. TRBV23-1 has ORF status, its function being uncertain. The CDR3 runs to 17 residues.

CDR3 amino acids: CASSQSRLVRLHEQFF. J is TRBJ2-1 and V is TRBV4-2. The CDR3 has 16 residues. The germline V gene has CDR1 LGHNA and CDR2 YNFKEQ.